What follows describes a single T cell receptor beta chain. Its antigen remains unidentified. This sample is part of a study of cytomegalovirus exposure and HLA in healthy donors. Researchers ran the PCR with 60 Vbeta and 13 Jbeta primers. Data came from immunoSEQ multiplex PCR; TCRdb stores just in-frame clones and leaves some out. The table shows under 200,000 clones, with roughly 85% occurring only once. Study results and caveats: Researchers reported in a later analysis that a missense DCLRE1C variant was tied to TCR beta V- and J-gene trimming. Published work reported that the classifier diagnosed cytomegalovirus status with high specificity and sensitivity.

The ends lost 1 base at V and 5 bases at J; junction bases unmatched: 2. Germline V gene lookup returns CDR1 LNHDA and CDR2 SQIVND (reference sequence). The length of the CDR3 is 14 residues. The source is a young man in good health and CMV-seropositive. The chain couples TRBV19 to TRBJ1-1, with 9 bases identical to TRBD1. Input material: PBMCs. The DNA for the CDR3 is TGTGCCAGTAGTATAGTGACAGGGGGAACTGAAGCTTTCTTT. This encodes CASSIVTGGTEAFF.